These 10 T cell receptor beta chains were sequenced from one sample in a study of CD8 T cells in ankylosing spondylitis. Findings and caveats of the study: Characteristic, it appeared, of ankylosing spondylitis blood was a TCR beta motif of several highly homologous variants.

Their antigens are not known. TCRdb processed the 5' RACE reads anew with MiXCR; each CDR3 protein has one entry. This sample has roughly 90,000 distinct CDR3 sequences, with about 9% found just once. The sequenced sample was blood, either unsorted or a sorted T cell fraction (not recorded which). Source of these receptors: a male donor with ankylosing spondylitis.

J is TRBJ1-2 and V is TRBV7-9, with D unresolved. CDR3 length: 14 residues. V lost 7 bases and J 4 bases, leaving 16 bases between the germline ends. CDR1 is SEHNR and CDR2 is FQNEAQ in the germline V gene (reference sequence). CDR3 DNA: TGTGCCAGCACCCTCGAGGGCGGAACCTATGGCTACACCTTC. Amino acids: CASTLEGGTYGYTF.

This clonotype was seen many times. The J gene is TRBJ2-1, the V gene TRBV6-6; TRBD1 aligns across 7 bases. In germline, CDR1 is MNHNY, CDR2 SVGAGI (reference sequence). The CDR3 contains 13 residues. Unmatched junction bases numbered 10, after V lost 7 bases and J lost 10 bases. CDR3 protein: CASTWDSSKEQFF. CDR3 bases: TGTGCCAGCACCTGGGACAGTTCGAAGGAGCAGTTCTTC.

This clonotype came up a few times. V and J are TRBV29-1 and TRBJ1-2; 8 bases fit TRBD1. The CDR3 runs to 17 residues. With 1 base clipped from V and 1 base from J, the junction kept 11 bases outside the gene matches. The germline V gene encodes CDR1 SQVTM and CDR2 ANQGSEA. As DNA, the CDR3 is TGCAGCGTTGAAGGGTCGGGACAGGAATTAGTTAACTATGGCTACACCTTC. The encoded protein is CSVEGSGQELVNYGYTF.

Ten or more counts support this clonotype. V is TRBV3-1 and J is TRBJ1-2, with D unclear. This CDR3 spans 15 amino acids. Germline V gene sequence: CDR1 LGHDT, CDR2 YNNKEL (reference sequence). Trimming took 0 bases from V and 2 from J, leaving 10 bases between them. Written as DNA, the CDR3 is TGTGCCAGCAGCCAAGATAGATGGAGGAACTATGGCTACACCTTC. It yields the protein CASSQDRWRNYGYTF.

This clonotype turned up a few times. The gene calls are TRBV6-1 and TRBJ2-7, with D maybe TRBD1 (6 bases). The CDR3 totals 14 residues. Germline V gene data show CDR1 as MNHNS and CDR2 as SASEGT. V shed 3 bases and J shed 3 bases, with 12 bases lying between them. This CDR3 reads CASSDLGTIYEQYV. The CDR3 DNA sequence: TGTGCCAGCAGTGATTTAGGGACAATCTACGAGCAGTACGTC.

Regarding this clonotype: It may be a read error: a sequence one base away is much more abundant. This rearrangement joins TRBV6-2 or TRBV6-3 to TRBJ2-7; no definite D call. CDR1 is MNHEY and CDR2 is SVGEGT in the germline V gene. Trimming cost V 4 bases and J 5 bases, with 12 bases left between them. The CDR3 loop spans 13 amino acids. CDR3 sequence reads: CASSWVGKNEQYV. In DNA, the CDR3 is TGTGCCAGCAGTTGGGTTGGAAAGAACGAGCAGTACGTC.

In this sample, this clonotype turned up many times. The V gene is TRBV12-3 or TRBV12-4, the J gene TRBJ2-5; no clear D. Trimming stripped 6 bases from V and 5 bases from J, with 13 bases between. The CDR3 runs to 13 residues. The CDR3 sequence: CASSGPLVETQYF. The CDR3 coding sequence is TGTGCCAGCAGCGGCCCCTTGGTGGAGACCCAGTACTTC.

Ten or more counts support this clonotype. The chain combines TRBV7-9 with TRBJ2-1; weak D call: TRBD2 (6 bases). Germline values: CDR1 SEHNR, CDR2 FQNEAQ (reference sequence). The CDR3 covers 16 residues. Trimming left V 7 bases short and J 5 bases short, with 21 bases between. CDR3 sequence (DNA): TGTGCCAGCACCCCCTTAACTAGCCCTGCCGACAATGAGCAGTTCTTC. Residues: CASTPLTSPADNEQFF.

The V gene is TRBV30, the J gene TRBJ2-7; either TRBD1 or TRBD2 may fit D (5 bases each). V gave up 3 bases and J gave up 10 bases, with 10 bases separating them. The V gene's germline CDR1 is GTSNPN and CDR2 SVGIG (reference sequence). The CDR3 has 10 amino acids. CDR3 loop: CAWRPGPQYF. CDR3 nucleotides: TGTGCCTGGAGACCGGGACCACAGTACTTC.

This chain joins TRBV28 and TRBJ1-1; a weak D match, TRBD1 (5 bases). The CDR3 sequence is 14 residues long. Germline lookup yields CDR1 MDHEN and CDR2 SYDVKM. Trimming took off 10 bases at V and 2 bases at J, with 17 bases between the two ends. The CDR3 loop is CATGGPSHNTEAFF. The DNA for the CDR3 is TGTGCCACCGGGGGACCCTCTCACAACACTGAAGCTTTCTTT.